A selection of T cell receptor beta chains follows, all from one sample in a study of PD-1 blockade in classical Hodgkin lymphoma. The protocol was immunoSEQ multiplex PCR, while the TCRdb copy is restricted to in-frame clones and leaves out a portion. Of more than 90,000 clones listed, more than 80% are singletons. Specimen: peripheral blood mononuclear cells (PBMCs), collected before the second cycle of nivolumab. These receptors were obtained from a human donor with classical Hodgkin lymphoma. CDR3s include the opening cysteine and the closing phenylalanine or tryptophan. Each record gives: V gene, J gene, D gene, clone size, CDR3 protein, CDR3 DNA. A D gene is named only where the DNA matches it firmly. Expanded clones get a size class; other rows say once, few or many, or leave the size out.

v_gene: TRBV19; j_gene: TRBJ1-5; d_gene: NA; abundance: NA; CDR3aa: CASSPPRGMRSNQPQHF; CDR3nt: TGTGCCAGTAGTCCCCCAAGGGGGATGAGAAGCAATCAGCCCCAGCATTTT
v_gene: TRBV5-1; j_gene: TRBJ1-5; d_gene: TRBD1; abundance: NA; CDR3aa: CASSSGQGGQPQHF; CDR3nt: TGCGCCAGCAGCTCGGGACAGGGAGGCCAGCCCCAGCATTTT
v_gene: TRBV5-1; j_gene: TRBJ2-3; d_gene: TRBD2; abundance: NA; CDR3aa: CASSNGLADLTDTQYF; CDR3nt: TGCGCCAGCAGCAACGGACTAGCGGACCTCACAGATACGCAGTATTTT
v_gene: TRBV28; j_gene: TRBJ2-2; d_gene: NA; abundance: NA; CDR3aa: CASSFGVGLRTGELFF; CDR3nt: TGTGCCAGCAGTTTTGGCGTTGGGTTGAGGACCGGGGAGCTGTTTTTT
v_gene: TRBV28; j_gene: TRBJ1-1; d_gene: TRBD1; abundance: few; CDR3aa: CAILPRTGGTEAFF; CDR3nt: TGTGCCATCTTACCCAGGACAGGGGGGACTGAAGCTTTCTTT
v_gene: TRBV5-6; j_gene: TRBJ2-3; d_gene: TRBD2; abundance: NA; CDR3aa: CASSFLAGGSTDTQYF; CDR3nt: TGTGCCAGCAGCTTCCTAGCGGGAGGGTCCACAGATACGCAGTATTTT
v_gene: TRBV28; j_gene: TRBJ2-7; d_gene: TRBD1; abundance: NA; CDR3aa: CASRGQGPYEQYF; CDR3nt: TGTGCCAGCAGGGGACAGGGCCCCTACGAGCAGTACTTC
v_gene: TRBV5-8; j_gene: TRBJ2-3; d_gene: NA; abundance: few; CDR3aa: CASSRTDTQYF; CDR3nt: TGTGCCAGCAGCCGCACAGATACGCAGTATTTT
v_gene: TRBV6-4; j_gene: TRBJ1-1; d_gene: NA; abundance: once; CDR3aa: CASSTGMNTEAFF; CDR3nt: TGTGCCAGCAGTACTGGGATGAACACTGAAGCTTTCTTT
v_gene: TRBV19; j_gene: TRBJ1-2; d_gene: NA; abundance: few; CDR3aa: CASSTRGGGYTF; CDR3nt: TGTGCCAGTAGTACCAGGGGAGGTGGCTACACCTTC
v_gene: TRBV5-1; j_gene: TRBJ2-7; d_gene: TRBD2; abundance: NA; CDR3aa: CASHLFSGSPDEQYF; CDR3nt: TGCGCCAGCCACCTTTTTAGCGGGAGCCCCGACGAGCAGTACTTC
v_gene: TRBV7-2; j_gene: TRBJ1-2; d_gene: NA; abundance: NA; CDR3aa: CASSQDGFNYGYTF; CDR3nt: TGTGCCAGCAGCCAAGACGGATTTAACTATGGCTACACCTTC
v_gene: TRBV30; j_gene: TRBJ1-3; d_gene: NA; abundance: NA; CDR3aa: CAWNVASGNTIYF; CDR3nt: TGTGCCTGGAACGTAGCCTCTGGAAACACCATATATTTT
v_gene: TRBV30; j_gene: TRBJ2-5; d_gene: NA; abundance: few; CDR3aa: CAWSALPAGTQYF; CDR3nt: TGTGCCTGGAGTGCTCTCCCGGCAGGGACCCAGTACTTC
v_gene: TRBV6-5; j_gene: TRBJ2-7; d_gene: TRBD2; abundance: NA; CDR3aa: CATAGLAGDEQYF; CDR3nt: TGTGCCACTGCTGGACTAGCGGGAGATGAGCAGTACTTC
v_gene: TRBV9; j_gene: TRBJ2-7; d_gene: TRBD2; abundance: once; CDR3aa: CASSVDAGGSYEQYF; CDR3nt: TGTGCCAGCAGCGTGGATGCGGGAGGCTCCTACGAGCAGTACTTC
v_gene: TRBV30; j_gene: TRBJ2-4; d_gene: TRBD1; abundance: NA; CDR3aa: CAWSNRGLSKNIQYF; CDR3nt: TGTGCCTGGAGTAACAGGGGGCTTTCCAAAAACATTCAGTACTTC
v_gene: TRBV5-1; j_gene: TRBJ1-1; d_gene: NA; abundance: NA; CDR3aa: CASSFGRQTEAFF; CDR3nt: TGCGCCAGCAGCTTTGGCCGACAGACTGAAGCTTTCTTT